Presented here are 29 T cell receptor beta chains from one specimen sequenced in a study of cytomegalovirus exposure and HLA in healthy donors. The primer mix had 60 Vbeta and 13 Jbeta primers. Profiled with immunoSEQ multiplex PCR; TCRdb holds only in-frame clones, not every one. This table holds 150,000 to 200,000 clones, under 80% found once. The source material was PBMCs. The receptor set was obtained from a human donor in good health.

The rearrangement joins TRBV4-3 to TRBJ1-4; 7 bases match TRBD1. This CDR3 has 14 amino acids. With V trimmed by 1 base and J by 8 bases, 4 bases remained unmatched. CDR1 is LGHNA and CDR2 is YSLEER in the germline V gene. CDR3 DNA sequence: TGCGCCAGCAGCCAAGGCGCAGGGGGGGAAAAACTGTTTTTT. Translation: CASSQGAGGEKLFF.

The genes are TRBV11-2 and TRBJ2-7; no reliable D call. V was cut by 5 bases and J by 1 base, with 9 bases left in between. Germline CDR1 is SGHAT and CDR2 is FQNNGV. The length of the CDR3 is 13 residues. The CDR3 region has the DNA TGTGCCAGCAGCGTCGGGTCGTCCTACGAGCAGTACTTC. Encoded protein: CASSVGSSYEQYF. The full variable domain, completed using reference TRBV11-2 and TRBJ2-7, is EAGVAQSPRYKIIEKRQSVAFWCNPISGHATLYWYQQILGQGPKLLIQFQNNGVVDDSQLPKDRFSAERLKGVDSTLKIQPAKLEDSAVYLCASSVGSSYEQYFGPGTRLTVT.

This chain joins TRBV30 and TRBJ2-7, with TRBD2 matching 10 bases. This CDR3 is built from 14 residues. Germline V gives CDR1 GTSNPN, CDR2 SVGIG (reference sequence). V lost 5 bases, J lost 3 bases, and 7 bases stayed unmatched. The CDR3 DNA sequence: TGTGCCTGGGAGAGCGGGGGGGCCTACTACGAGCAGTACTTC. Protein product: CAWESGGAYYEQYF.

The chain employs TRBV7-9 and TRBJ2-5; no reliable D call. V gave up 1 base and J gave up 5 bases, with 5 bases separating them. The CDR3 covers 12 residues. Germline CDR1 reads SEHNR; CDR2 reads FQNEAQ (reference sequence). CDR3 sequence: CASSLGSETQYF. CDR3 nucleotide sequence: TGTGCCAGCAGCTTAGGTAGTGAGACCCAGTACTTC.

This chain connects TRBV27 to TRBJ2-7; a possible D gene is TRBD1 (7 bases). The CDR3 runs 14 residues. Germline V lookup: CDR1 MNHEY, CDR2 SMNVEV (reference sequence). V gave up 4 bases and J gave up 4 bases, with 14 bases separating them. Here the CDR3 reads CASSYVRGAYEQYF. CDR3 bases: TGTGCCAGCAGTTATGTCAGGGGGGCGTACGAGCAGTACTTC.

The V gene is TRBV7-9, the J gene TRBJ1-5; D remains ambiguous. V gave up 3 bases and J gave up 1 base, with 7 bases separating them. CDR1 is SEHNR and CDR2 is FQNEAQ in the germline V gene (reference sequence). This CDR3 spans 14 amino acids. The DNA for the CDR3 is TGTGCCAGCAGCTTGACGGAGAGCAATCAGCCCCAGCATTTT. It codes for CASSLTESNQPQHF.

This chain joins TRBV11-3 and TRBJ2-3, with D unresolved. The CDR3 totals 12 residues. V was shortened by 4 bases and J by 6 bases, with 8 bases between the two germline ends. Looked up from germline, CDR1 is SGHNT and CDR2 is YENEEA. The CDR3: CASSSRRDTQYF. In DNA, the CDR3 is TGTGCCAGCAGCTCCCGCCGGGATACGCAGTATTTT.

This clone was seen a handful of times. The rearrangement joins TRBV11-2 to TRBJ2-7; no firm D call. The length of the CDR3 is 17 residues. With 0 bases removed from V and 4 bases from J, the gap between germline ends came to 19 bases. Per germline, CDR1 SGHAT and CDR2 FQNNGV. This chain's CDR3 is CASSLDSRPPMIYEQYF. The CDR3 nucleotides read TGTGCCAGCAGCTTAGACAGTCGCCCTCCGATGATATACGAGCAGTACTTC.

The rearrangement uses TRBV7-9 and TRBJ2-3; 7 bases line up with TRBD1. This CDR3 is 15 amino acids long. Per the germline V gene, CDR1 is SEHNR and CDR2 is FQNEAQ (reference sequence). V lost 5 bases and J lost 6; bases outside the gene matches: 11. In DNA form, the CDR3 reads TGTGCCAGCAGCCCCAACAGGGGCGGTTCGGATACGCAGTATTTT. The encoded protein is CASSPNRGGSDTQYF.

The rearrangement uses TRBV6-6 and TRBJ1-4; 8 bases match TRBD1. CDR3 length: 15 residues. After removal of 5 bases from V and 8 bases from J, the junction contained 10 bases not matched to a gene. Germline assignment: CDR1 MNHNY and CDR2 SVGAGI (reference sequence). As DNA, the CDR3 is TGTGCCAGCAGTCCCCGCAGGGGGCTAAGGGAAAAACTGTTTTTT. Its translation: CASSPRRGLREKLFF.

This clone was seen just once. The gene calls are TRBV7-9 and TRBJ1-6; TRBD1 aligns across 8 bases. This CDR3 contains 14 residues. J was trimmed by 8 bases and V by 5 bases; bases with no gene match: 5. From germline, CDR1 is SEHNR and CDR2 FQNEAQ (reference sequence). The CDR3 here is CASSVGQGDSPLHF. The CDR3 DNA reads TGTGCCAGCAGCGTCGGACAGGGAGATTCACCCCTCCACTTT.

The count of this clone is one. The chain combines TRBV12-5 with TRBJ2-3; D possibly corresponds to TRBD1 (5 bases). Germline CDR1 is LGHNT and CDR2 is FRNRAP. The V gene lost 2 bases and the J gene lost 3 bases, with 12 bases spanning the gap. The CDR3 is 15 amino acids. CDR3 region: CASGLSQGSTDTQYF. The CDR3 coding sequence is TGTGCTAGTGGTTTGTCTCAGGGTTCAACAGATACGCAGTATTTT.

The V call is TRBV7-9, the J call TRBJ2-1; D might be TRBD1 (6 bases). V was clipped by 4 bases and J by 5 bases, with 18 bases between them. Germline V CDR1 and CDR2: SEHNR, FQNEAQ (reference sequence). The CDR3 loop spans 16 amino acids. The CDR3 DNA sequence: TGTGCCAGCAGCTCGCGCCCCCGGGACACCGACAATGAGCAGTTCTTC. Translation: CASSSRPRDTDNEQFF.

This chain links TRBV7-2 with TRBJ1-5; 9 bases are a match to TRBD1. CDR3 size: 15 residues. V was pared by 5 bases and J by 2 bases, with 4 bases of the junction left unmatched. Germline assignment: CDR1 SGHTA and CDR2 FQGNSA. CDR3 DNA: TGTGCCAGCAGCGTACAGGGGGCAGGCAATCAGCCCCAGCATTTT. Amino acid sequence: CASSVQGAGNQPQHF.

J is TRBJ2-3 and V is TRBV7-2; TRBD2 aligns across 12 bases. The ends lost 5 bases at V and 2 bases at J; junction bases unmatched: 5. The CDR3 contains 16 residues. CDR1 is SGHTA, CDR2 FQGNSA, per germline. The CDR3 region is CASSLTSGGTTDTQYF. The CDR3 DNA reads as TGTGCCAGCAGCCTTACTAGCGGGGGGACCACAGATACGCAGTATTTT.

The gene calls are TRBV7-2 and TRBJ2-6, with D tentatively TRBD1 (6 bases). The CDR3 contains 16 residues. V gave up 7 bases and J gave up 2 bases, with 15 bases separating them. CDR1 SGHTA and CDR2 FQGNSA come from the germline V gene. The CDR3 loop reads CASNPPEGAGANVLTF. As DNA, the CDR3 is TGTGCCAGCAACCCCCCCGAGGGGGCTGGGGCCAACGTCCTGACTTTC.

This chain uses TRBV7-9 with TRBJ1-1; no clear D gene. Trimming removed 1 base at V and 1 base at J, with 10 bases between. Germline V gives CDR1 SEHNR, CDR2 FQNEAQ (reference sequence). The CDR3 consists of 15 residues. This CDR3 is CASSLGTLKNTEAFF. The DNA for the CDR3 is TGTGCCAGCAGCTTAGGGACTCTTAAGAACACTGAAGCTTTCTTT. Looking up the rest from reference TRBV7-9 and TRBJ1-1 gives the full variable domain: DTGVSQNPRHKITKRGQNVTFRCDPISEHNRLYWYRQTLGQGPEFLTYFQNEAQLEKSRLLSDRFSAERPKGSFSTLEIQRTEQGDSAMYLCASSLGTLKNTEAFFGQGTRLTVV.

The chain links TRBV7-9 to TRBJ2-5; D may be TRBD2 (5 bases). This CDR3 has 14 residues. The germline V and J ends were trimmed by 3 bases and 5 bases, with 13 bases remaining between them. Germline V lookup: CDR1 SEHNR, CDR2 FQNEAQ (reference sequence). For the CDR3, the DNA is TGTGCCAGCAGCTTTACTAGGGATCGTGAGACCCAGTACTTC. Translated, it gives CASSFTRDRETQYF.

The rearrangement uses TRBV7-2 and TRBJ2-7; TRBD2 matches at 12 bases. Looked up from germline, CDR1 is SGHTA and CDR2 is FQGNSA. J gave up 4 bases and V 5 bases, and 6 bases lay outside the gene matches. The CDR3 runs to 15 residues. In DNA form, the CDR3 reads TGTGCCAGCAGCACACTAGCGGGGGGATATTACGAGCAGTACTTC. Its protein is CASSTLAGGYYEQYF.

The gene calls are TRBV19 and TRBJ1-5; 9 bases match TRBD1. With V trimmed by 7 bases and J by 2 bases, 6 bases remained unmatched. The CDR3 covers 15 residues. Germline V gene lookup returns CDR1 LNHDA and CDR2 SQIVND (reference sequence). CDR3 DNA: TGTGCCAGTACCGACAGGGGGGGAGGCAATCAGCCCCAGCATTTT. Amino acid sequence: CASTDRGGGNQPQHF.

On this clone itself: This specimen includes other DNA sequences encoding the same CDR3. As DNA, the CDR3 is TGTGCCAGCTCACCAACGGGAAACACTGAAGCTTTCTTT. The encoded protein is CASSPTGNTEAFF. The chain couples TRBV18 to TRBJ1-1; D is ambiguous. V gave up 2 bases and J gave up 2 bases, with 6 bases separating them. CDR3 length equals 13 residues. The V gene's germline CDR1 is KGHSH and CDR2 LQKENI.

This chain joins TRBV19 and TRBJ1-2; tentatively, D is TRBD1 (5 bases). V lost 6 bases, J lost 2 bases, and 13 bases lay in between. Germline V gene lookup returns CDR1 LNHDA and CDR2 SQIVND (reference sequence). The CDR3 extends over 14 amino acids. CDR3 region: CASRRDSRNYGYTF. For the CDR3, the DNA is TGTGCCAGTAGAAGGGACTCCCGCAACTATGGCTACACCTTC.

The genes are TRBV9 and TRBJ2-5; unclear D gene. Trimming cost V 0 bases and J 1 base, with 7 bases left between them. Germline lookup yields CDR1 SGDLS and CDR2 YYNGEE. The CDR3 covers 14 residues. The CDR3 bases are TGTGCCAGCAGCGTAGGGCCTAGCCAAGAGACCCAGTACTTC. It translates to CASSVGPSQETQYF.

V and J are TRBV7-9 and TRBJ2-5; TRBD2 matches at 7 bases. The J call may be mistaken, given a closer DNA end match to TRBJ2-7. The CDR3 extends over 16 amino acids. Germline V gives CDR1 SEHNR, CDR2 FQNEAQ (reference sequence). The CDR3 loop reads CASSLGLHGGMNEQYF. In DNA, the CDR3 is TGTGCCAGCAGCTTAGGACTCCACGGGGGGATGAACGAGCAGTACTTC.

The chain uses TRBV11-2 and TRBJ1-1; 10 bases agree with TRBD1. The length of the CDR3 is 14 residues. Germline assignment: CDR1 SGHAT and CDR2 FQNNGV. V trimming: 3 bases; J trimming: 8 bases; junction bases outside the gene matches: 6. The CDR3 DNA is TGTGCCAGCAGCTTCCGGGACAGGGGCCGAGAAGCTTTCTTT. This sequence encodes CASSFRDRGREAFF.

This sequence joins TRBV5-1 and TRBJ1-2; D is ambiguous. The V and J ends lost 0 bases and 0 bases respectively, with 12 bases between them. Germline CDR1 reads SGHRS; CDR2 reads YFSETQ. The CDR3 sequence is 16 residues long. CDR3 sequence: CASSLVASTTNYGYTF. For the CDR3, the DNA is TGCGCCAGCAGCTTGGTGGCCTCGACAACTAACTATGGCTACACCTTC.

This chain links TRBV4-1 with TRBJ2-7; 8 bases match TRBD1. Unmatched junction bases numbered 6, after V lost 2 bases and J lost 6 bases. Germline lookup yields CDR1 MGHRA and CDR2 YSYEKL. The CDR3 sequence is 14 residues long. The CDR3 is CASSQWQGASEQYF. Here the CDR3 DNA reads TGCGCCAGCAGCCAATGGCAGGGGGCATCCGAGCAGTACTTC.

The chain links TRBV5-1 to TRBJ2-7; D perhaps matches TRBD1 (5 bases). CDR3 size: 14 residues. Germline lookup yields CDR1 SGHRS and CDR2 YFSETQ. The V gene lost 0 bases and the J gene lost 5 bases, with 12 bases spanning the gap. The CDR3 coding sequence is TGCGCCAGCAGCTTGGTGGCCAGGGCCAACGAGCAGTACTTC. Protein: CASSLVARANEQYF.

The rearrangement uses TRBV11-2 and TRBJ1-2; D might be TRBD1 (6 bases). V gave up 1 base and J gave up 5 bases, with 17 bases separating them. CDR3 length: 16 amino acids. Germline V gives CDR1 SGHAT, CDR2 FQNNGV. This CDR3 reads CASSLGAGGLLYGYTF. CDR3 nucleotides: TGTGCCAGCAGCTTAGGCGCGGGGGGGCTATTATATGGCTACACCTTC.